This passage covers 25 T cell receptor beta chains from one sample sequenced in a study of identifying expanded T cells in peripheral blood. Using immunoSEQ multiplex PCR, the repertoire was profiled, and TCRdb retains in-frame clones only, with some absent. Of 50,000 to 60,000 clones detected, approximately 79% appear once; the ten largest clones hold about 14%. The sequencing input was blood. Receptor source: a person aged 18 to 75 in good health.

Many counts were recorded for this clone. Other DNA sequences in the sample encode the same CDR3. The chain combines TRBV5-1 with TRBJ2-7, with D unclear. The germline gives CDR1 SGHRS, CDR2 YFSETQ. V was shortened by 0 bases and J by 10 bases, with 14 bases between the two germline ends. This CDR3 contains 13 residues. CDR3 nucleotide sequence: TGCGCCAGCAGCTTGGTCGGTAAGGAAGAACAGTACTTC. It is translated as CASSLVGKEEQYF.

The J gene is TRBJ2-2, the V gene TRBV2, with 7 bases matching TRBD2. CDR1 and CDR2 from the germline V gene are SNHLY and FYNNEI. V trimming: 5 bases; J trimming: 2 bases; junction bases outside the gene matches: 2. The CDR3 covers 14 residues. Written as DNA, the CDR3 is TGTGCCAGCAGTCGCGGGGGAAACACCGGGGAGCTGTTTTTT. It codes for CASSRGGNTGELFF.

V gene TRBV18 combines with J gene TRBJ1-2; TRBD1 matches 8 bases. CDR1 is KGHSH and CDR2 is LQKENI in the germline V gene. V trimming: 4 bases; J trimming: 6 bases; junction bases outside the gene matches: 13. The CDR3 has 16 amino acids. CDR3 loop: CASSLRIGQGEDGYTF. The CDR3 coding sequence is TGTGCCAGCTCACTACGTATAGGACAGGGCGAAGATGGCTACACCTTC.

This chain uses TRBV5-6 with TRBJ2-2, with D unclear. This CDR3 is 16 amino acids long. Trimming cost V 4 bases and J 0 bases, with 13 bases left between them. Germline lookup yields CDR1 SGHDT and CDR2 YYEEEE. CDR3 nucleotides: TGTGCCAGCAGCAAACGTCAGGTATCGAACACCGGGGAGCTGTTTTTT. Translated: CASSKRQVSNTGELFF.

The CDR3 DNA reads as TGTGCCAGCAGCTTAGGTCCAGGGGGCTACGAGCAGTACTTC. This gives the protein CASSLGPGGYEQYF. The genes are TRBV7-2 and TRBJ2-7; 7 nucleotides agree with TRBD1. The J segment lost 3 bases and the V segment lost 1 base, leaving 3 bases of the junction unmatched. Germline CDR1 and CDR2: SGHTA and FQGNSA. CDR3 length: 14 amino acids.

The chain links TRBV4-2 to TRBJ1-1; 7 bases fit TRBD1. With 2 bases clipped from V and 3 bases from J, the junction kept 9 bases outside the gene matches. The CDR3 has 16 residues. The germline V gene has CDR1 LGHNA and CDR2 YNFKEQ. CDR3 in DNA: TGTGCCAGCAGCCAAAGGACAGGTGGGGGATACACTGAAGCTTTCTTT. Protein product: CASSQRTGGGYTEAFF.

The J gene is TRBJ2-3, the V gene TRBV30, with 7 bases lining up with TRBD1. This CDR3 spans 16 amino acids. V gave up 1 base and J gave up 0 bases; unmatched junction bases: 7. The germline V gene encodes CDR1 GTSNPN and CDR2 SVGIG (reference sequence). In DNA form, the CDR3 reads TGTGCCTGGAGTGGGTCGACAGGGCCTAGCACAGATACGCAGTATTTT. It translates to CAWSGSTGPSTDTQYF.

This sequence joins TRBV27 and TRBJ1-2, with 10 bases lining up with TRBD1. From germline, CDR1 is MNHEY and CDR2 SMNVEV (reference sequence). Unmatched junction bases numbered 6, after V lost 5 bases and J lost 9 bases. The CDR3 has 13 amino acids. The CDR3 is CASSPRGQGRYTF. CDR3 DNA sequence: TGTGCCAGCAGTCCACGGGGACAGGGGCGCTACACCTTC.

CDR3 DNA: TGTGCCAGCAGTGAAGACAGGGGTTCTAACTATGGCTACACCTTC. The encoded protein is CASSEDRGSNYGYTF. The chain is built from TRBV6-1 and TRBJ1-2; 7 bases match TRBD1. Germline trimming cut 1 base from V and 0 bases from J; bases unmatched to any gene: 2. This CDR3 contains 15 residues. Germline V gene data show CDR1 as MNHNS and CDR2 as SASEGT.

This chain joins TRBV30 and TRBJ1-5, with TRBD1 matching over 7 bases. The CDR3 covers 13 residues. Trimming took 4 bases from V and 7 from J; bases not matched to a gene: 7. Germline values: CDR1 GTSNPN, CDR2 SVGIG (reference sequence). CDR3 sequence (DNA): TGTGCCTGGACGACAGGGTGGGAGCAGCCCCAGCATTTT. Translation gives CAWTTGWEQPQHF.

The chain joins TRBV29-1 to TRBJ1-4, with TRBD1 as a possible D gene (5 bases). This CDR3 region has 13 residues. Deletions cut 5 bases from V and 7 bases from J, with 14 bases between. CDR1 and CDR2 from the germline V gene are SQVTM and ANQGSEA. This CDR3 reads CSVLRVRGEKLFF. CDR3 DNA: TGCAGCGTTCTCAGGGTCCGAGGTGAAAAACTGTTTTTT.

This clone was seen a handful of times. The genes are TRBV10-1 and TRBJ2-5; D is possibly TRBD2 (5 bases). Germline CDR1 reads WNHNN; CDR2 reads SYGVQD (reference sequence). The CDR3 is 13 amino acids. V shed 4 bases and J shed 7 bases, with 13 bases lying between them. CDR3 in amino acids: CASSGGAAGTQYF. The CDR3 DNA follows: TGCGCCAGCAGTGGAGGAGCGGCCGGGACCCAGTACTTC.

A single count supports this clone. The J gene is TRBJ1-2, the V gene TRBV7-9; D uncertain. The ends were cut back, 2 bases at V and 4 bases at J, with 14 bases in the middle. CDR1 is SEHNR and CDR2 is FQNEAQ in the germline V gene (reference sequence). The CDR3 consists of 15 residues. The CDR3 bases are TGTGCCAGCAGCTTATGGACCGGCACCTTCTATGGCTACACCTTC. This encodes CASSLWTGTFYGYTF.

The chain links TRBV11-3 to TRBJ1-1, with D uncertain. The V end lost 4 bases, the J end lost 3 bases, and 12 bases lay between the germline ends. Germline lookup yields CDR1 SGHNT and CDR2 YENEEA. CDR3 size: 14 residues. The CDR3 reads CASSSVDTYTEAFF. As DNA, the CDR3 is TGTGCCAGCAGCTCCGTTGACACCTACACTGAAGCTTTCTTT.

This sequence joins TRBV7-3 and TRBJ1-1, with D possibly matching TRBD1 (6 bases). Trimming took 5 bases from V and 4 from J, leaving 14 bases between them. The CDR3 covers 14 residues. Germline assignment: CDR1 SGHTA and CDR2 FQGTGA. Here the CDR3 DNA reads TGTGCCAGCAGCCAACAGGGCGGAGGCACTGAAGCTTTCTTT. It yields the protein CASSQQGGGTEAFF.

The V gene is TRBV6-1, the J gene TRBJ1-1; maybe TRBD1 (6 bases). The germline gives CDR1 MNHNS, CDR2 SASEGT. V was cut by 6 bases and J by 0 bases, with 14 bases left in between. CDR3 length: 15 amino acids. CDR3 loop: CASSEGQVMNTEAFF. DNA of the CDR3: TGTGCCAGCAGCGAGGGACAAGTCATGAACACTGAAGCTTTCTTT.

This clone appeared once. This rearrangement joins TRBV4-2 to TRBJ2-3; D is ambiguous. V dropped 0 bases and J dropped 1 base, with 11 bases sitting between them. The CDR3 sequence is 16 residues long. Germline loops: CDR1 LGHNA, CDR2 YNFKEQ. CDR3 residues: CASSQEGTARTDTQYF. In DNA, the CDR3 is TGTGCCAGCAGCCAAGAAGGAACTGCCCGCACAGATACGCAGTATTTT.

This chain uses TRBV2 with TRBJ1-5; 7 nucleotides align to TRBD1. The germline CDR1 and CDR2 sequences are SNHLY and FYNNEI. J was trimmed by 4 bases and V by 6 bases; bases with no gene match: 3. CDR3 length: 13 amino acids. The CDR3, as DNA: TGTGCCAGCAGGGACAGGACTAATCAGCCCCAGCATTTT. Amino acids: CASRDRTNQPQHF.

This clone turned up a few times. The chain joins TRBV10-3 to TRBJ2-7, with 7 bases lining up with TRBD1. CDR1 and CDR2 (germline): ENHRY, SYGVKD. This CDR3 comprises 13 residues. Trimming took 11 bases from V and 3 from J; bases not matched to a gene: 10. The CDR3 coding sequence is TGTGCCGTCCGGGACAGTGGAGTCTACGAGCAGTACGTC. As protein: CAVRDSGVYEQYV.

This CDR3 reads CASSGPRTDTQYF. Written as DNA, the CDR3 is TGTGCTAGTAGTGGACCCCGCACAGATACGCAGTATTTT. The chain employs TRBV5-5 and TRBJ2-3; D gene uncertain. The CDR3 runs 13 residues. CDR1 SGHKS and CDR2 YYEKEE come from the germline V gene (reference sequence).

This clone was seen only once. The chain joins TRBV5-6 to TRBJ1-1, with TRBD1 as a possible D gene (5 bases). In germline, CDR1 is SGHDT, CDR2 YYEEEE. There are 16 residues in the CDR3. Trimming left V 0 bases short and J 2 bases short, with 14 bases between. Written as DNA, the CDR3 is TGTGCCAGCAGCTTGGATGTGGGGCGCGGCAACACTGAAGCTTTCTTT. It is translated as CASSLDVGRGNTEAFF.

V gene TRBV21-1 combines with J gene TRBJ1-1. TRBV21-1 is described as a pseudogene. There are 16 residues in the CDR3. CDR3 protein: CASSGSLAAERLEAFF. The CDR3 nucleotides read TGTGCCAGCAGCGGGTCTTTAGCGGCAGAAAGACTTGAAGCTTTCTTT.

The chain has TRBV11-2 and TRBJ2-3, with unresolved D. The V end lost 4 bases, the J end lost 4 bases, and 6 bases lay between the germline ends. Germline loops: CDR1 SGHAT, CDR2 FQNNGV. The CDR3 extends over 12 amino acids. The CDR3 region is CASSYASDTQYF. The DNA of the CDR3 is TGTGCCAGCAGCTATGCTTCAGATACGCAGTATTTT.

The gene calls are TRBV6-1 and TRBJ2-1; D remains ambiguous. The germline V and J ends were trimmed by 6 bases and 9 bases, with 21 bases remaining between them. This CDR3 has 15 amino acids. Germline assignment: CDR1 MNHNS and CDR2 SASEGT. CDR3 sequence: CASRPRISPSGEQFF. The CDR3, as DNA: TGTGCCAGCAGGCCCAGGATCTCCCCGTCGGGTGAGCAGTTCTTC.

This chain connects TRBV4-3 to TRBJ2-1, with TRBD2 matching 10 bases. With 0 bases clipped from V and 1 base from J, the junction kept 9 bases outside the gene matches. Germline V gene data show CDR1 as LGHNA and CDR2 as YSLEER. The CDR3 sequence is 19 residues long. CDR3 sequence: CASSQDGETSGFSYNEQFF. CDR3 sequence (DNA): TGCGCCAGCAGCCAAGATGGTGAGACTAGCGGGTTTTCCTACAATGAGCAGTTCTTC.